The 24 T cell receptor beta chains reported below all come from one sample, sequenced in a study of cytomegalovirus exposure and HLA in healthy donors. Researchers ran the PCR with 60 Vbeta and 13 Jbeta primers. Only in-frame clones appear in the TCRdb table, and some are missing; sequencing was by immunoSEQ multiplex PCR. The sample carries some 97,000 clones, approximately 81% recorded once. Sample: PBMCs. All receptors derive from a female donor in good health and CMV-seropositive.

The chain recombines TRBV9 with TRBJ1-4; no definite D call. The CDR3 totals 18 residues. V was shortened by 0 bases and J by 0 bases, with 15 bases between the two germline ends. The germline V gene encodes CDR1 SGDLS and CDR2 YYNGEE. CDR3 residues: CASSVDELTAATNEKLFF. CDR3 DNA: TGTGCCAGCAGCGTAGATGAGCTAACAGCCGCAACTAATGAAAAACTGTTTTTT.

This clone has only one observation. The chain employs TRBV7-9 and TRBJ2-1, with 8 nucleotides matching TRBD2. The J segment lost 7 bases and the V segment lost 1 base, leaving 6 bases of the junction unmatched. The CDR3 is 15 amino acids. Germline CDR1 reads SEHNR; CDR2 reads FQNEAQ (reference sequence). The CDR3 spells CASSLGGIAGNEQFF. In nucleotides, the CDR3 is TGTGCCAGCAGCTTAGGAGGGATAGCGGGGAATGAGCAGTTCTTC.

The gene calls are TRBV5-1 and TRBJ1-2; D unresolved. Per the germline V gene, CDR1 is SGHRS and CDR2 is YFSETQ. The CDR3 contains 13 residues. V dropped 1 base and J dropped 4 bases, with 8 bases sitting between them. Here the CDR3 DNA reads TGCGCCAGCAGCTTGAATAGCCTCTATGGCTACACCTTC. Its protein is CASSLNSLYGYTF.

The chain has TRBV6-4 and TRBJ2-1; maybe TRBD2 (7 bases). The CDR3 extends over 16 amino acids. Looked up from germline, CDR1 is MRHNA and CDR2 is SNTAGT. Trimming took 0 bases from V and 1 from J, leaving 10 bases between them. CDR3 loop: CASSDSGGGSYNEQFF. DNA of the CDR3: TGTGCCAGCAGTGACTCAGGGGGGGGGTCCTACAATGAGCAGTTCTTC.

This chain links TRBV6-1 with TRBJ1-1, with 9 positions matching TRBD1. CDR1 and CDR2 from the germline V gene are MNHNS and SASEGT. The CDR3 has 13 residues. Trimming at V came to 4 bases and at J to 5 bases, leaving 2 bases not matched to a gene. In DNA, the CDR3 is TGTGCCAGCAGTGTGGACAGGGGAACTGAAGCTTTCTTT. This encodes CASSVDRGTEAFF.

The CDR3 DNA follows: TGCAGCGTTGACGGACAGGGGTTGTCTGAAGCTTTCTTT. It encodes CSVDGQGLSEAFF. The chain uses TRBV29-1 and TRBJ1-1, with 9 positions matching TRBD1. Germline trimming cut 3 bases from V and 6 bases from J; bases unmatched to any gene: 5. The CDR3 consists of 13 residues. Germline V gives CDR1 SQVTM, CDR2 ANQGSEA.

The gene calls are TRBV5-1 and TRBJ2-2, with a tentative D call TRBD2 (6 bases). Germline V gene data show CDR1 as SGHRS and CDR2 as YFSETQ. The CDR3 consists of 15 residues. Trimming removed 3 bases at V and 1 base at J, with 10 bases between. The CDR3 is CASSYSGLNTGELFF. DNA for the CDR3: TGCGCCAGCAGCTACTCGGGACTGAACACCGGGGAGCTGTTTTTT.

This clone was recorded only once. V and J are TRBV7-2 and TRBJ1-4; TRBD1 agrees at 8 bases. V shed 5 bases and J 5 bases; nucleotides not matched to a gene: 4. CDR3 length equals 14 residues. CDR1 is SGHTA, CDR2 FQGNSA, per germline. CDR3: CASSTRTGNEKLFF. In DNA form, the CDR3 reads TGTGCCAGCAGCACGAGGACAGGGAATGAAAAACTGTTTTTT.

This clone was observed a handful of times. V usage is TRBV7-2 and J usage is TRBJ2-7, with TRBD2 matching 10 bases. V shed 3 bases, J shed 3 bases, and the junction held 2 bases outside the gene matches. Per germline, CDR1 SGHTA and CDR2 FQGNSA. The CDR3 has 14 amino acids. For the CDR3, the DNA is TGTGCCAGCAGCTTCGCTAGCGGGGGCTACGAGCAGTACTTC. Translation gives CASSFASGGYEQYF.

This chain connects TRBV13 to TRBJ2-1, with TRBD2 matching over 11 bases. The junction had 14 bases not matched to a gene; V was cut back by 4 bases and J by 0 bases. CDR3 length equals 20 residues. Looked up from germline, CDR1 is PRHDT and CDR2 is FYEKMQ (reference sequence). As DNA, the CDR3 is TGTGCCAGCAGCTCCCGTAGCGGGGGGGCCCCTGACAGCTCCTACAATGAGCAGTTCTTC. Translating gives CASSSRSGGAPDSSYNEQFF.

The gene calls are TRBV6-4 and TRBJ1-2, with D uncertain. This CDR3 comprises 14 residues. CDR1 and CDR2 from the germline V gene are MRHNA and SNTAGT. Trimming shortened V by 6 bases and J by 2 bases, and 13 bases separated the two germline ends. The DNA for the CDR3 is TGTGCCAGCAGCCAGGAAGGAGGCAACTATGGCTACACCTTC. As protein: CASSQEGGNYGYTF.

The CDR3 region is CASSSIHRGGTEAFF. The CDR3 DNA is TGTGCCAGCAGCTCCATCCACAGGGGTGGAACTGAAGCTTTCTTT. The gene calls are TRBV5-6 and TRBJ1-1, with 7 bases matching TRBD1. Losses at the gene ends were 3 bases for V and 5 bases for J; bases not matched to a gene: 10. This CDR3 has 15 amino acids. The V gene's germline CDR1 is SGHDT and CDR2 YYEEEE.

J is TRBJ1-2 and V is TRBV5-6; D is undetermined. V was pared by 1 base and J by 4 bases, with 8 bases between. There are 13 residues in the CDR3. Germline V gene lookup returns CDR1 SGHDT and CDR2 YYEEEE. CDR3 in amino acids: CASSLNGLYGYTF. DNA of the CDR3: TGTGCCAGCAGCTTGAACGGTCTCTATGGCTACACCTTC. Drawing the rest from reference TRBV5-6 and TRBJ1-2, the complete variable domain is DAGVTQSPTHLIKTRGQQVTLRCSPKSGHDTVSWYQQALGQGPQFIFQYYEEEERQRGNFPDRFSGHQFPNYSSELNVNALLLGDSALYLCASSLNGLYGYTFGSGTRLTVV.

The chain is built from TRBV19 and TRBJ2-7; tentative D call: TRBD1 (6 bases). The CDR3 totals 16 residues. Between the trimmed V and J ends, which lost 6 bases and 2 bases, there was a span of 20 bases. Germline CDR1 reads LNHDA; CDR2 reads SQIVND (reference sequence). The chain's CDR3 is CASSPQVRTETYEQYF. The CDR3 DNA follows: TGTGCCAGTAGCCCTCAGGTTCGGACAGAGACCTACGAGCAGTACTTC.

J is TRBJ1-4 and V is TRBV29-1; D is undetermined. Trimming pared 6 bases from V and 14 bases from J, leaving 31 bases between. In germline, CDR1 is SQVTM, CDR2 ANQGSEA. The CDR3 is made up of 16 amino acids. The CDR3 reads CSVAGVGRTEKLVLFF. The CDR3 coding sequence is TGCAGCGTCGCGGGAGTGGGCCGAACTGAAAAACTGGTCCTGTTTTTT. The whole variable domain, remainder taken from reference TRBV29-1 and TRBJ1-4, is SAVISQKPSRDICQRGTSLTIQCQVDSQVTMMFWYRQQPGQSLTLIATANQGSEATYESGFVIDKFPISRPNLTFSTLTVSNMSPEDSSIYLCSVAGVGRTEKLVLFFGSGTQLSVL.

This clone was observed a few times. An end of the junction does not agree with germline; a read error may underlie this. The CDR3 bases are TGTTCCAGCAGCCCTAGACTAGCGGAGTATGAGCAGTTCTTC. This sequence encodes CSSSPRLAEYEQFF. The chain uses TRBV7-9 and TRBJ2-1, with TRBD2 matching over 9 bases. CDR1 SEHNR and CDR2 FQNEAQ come from the germline V gene (reference sequence). The CDR3 is 14 amino acids.

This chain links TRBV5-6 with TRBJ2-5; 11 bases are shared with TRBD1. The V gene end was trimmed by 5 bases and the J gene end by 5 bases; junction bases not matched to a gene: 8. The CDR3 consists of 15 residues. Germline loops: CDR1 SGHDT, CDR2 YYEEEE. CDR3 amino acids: CASRPGQGAVETQYF. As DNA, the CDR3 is TGTGCCAGCAGGCCCGGACAGGGGGCCGTCGAGACCCAGTACTTC.

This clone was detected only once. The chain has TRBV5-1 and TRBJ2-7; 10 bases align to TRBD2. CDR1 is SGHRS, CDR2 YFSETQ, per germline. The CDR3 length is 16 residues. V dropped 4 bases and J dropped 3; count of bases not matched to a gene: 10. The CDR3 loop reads CASSPGLAAGVYEQYF. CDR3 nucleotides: TGCGCCAGCAGCCCAGGACTAGCGGCTGGAGTCTACGAGCAGTACTTC.

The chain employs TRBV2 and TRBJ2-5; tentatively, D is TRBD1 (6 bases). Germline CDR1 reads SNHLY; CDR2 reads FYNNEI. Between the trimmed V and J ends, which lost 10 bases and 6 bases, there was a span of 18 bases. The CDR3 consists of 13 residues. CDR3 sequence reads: CAIQQGNQQTQYF. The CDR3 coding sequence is TGTGCCATACAACAGGGCAATCAACAGACCCAGTACTTC. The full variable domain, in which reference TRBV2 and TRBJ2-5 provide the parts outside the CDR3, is EPEVTQTPSHQVTQMGQEVILRCVPISNHLYFYWYRQILGQKVEFLVSFYNNEISEKSEIFDDQFSVERPDGSNFTLKIRSTKLEDSAMYFCAIQQGNQQTQYFGPGTRLLVL.

CDR3 in DNA: TGTGCCAGCAGCTTAGGGCTAGCGGGGGATCAGGGCGAGCAGTACTTC. Translated: CASSLGLAGDQGEQYF. The rearrangement joins TRBV13 to TRBJ2-7, with 10 bases matching TRBD2. The ends lost 0 bases at V and 6 bases at J; junction bases unmatched: 8. The CDR3 totals 16 residues. Germline V lookup: CDR1 PRHDT, CDR2 FYEKMQ (reference sequence).

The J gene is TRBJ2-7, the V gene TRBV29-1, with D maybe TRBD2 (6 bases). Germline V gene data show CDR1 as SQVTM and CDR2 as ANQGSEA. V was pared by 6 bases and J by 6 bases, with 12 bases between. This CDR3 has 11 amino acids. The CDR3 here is CSVGRSGEQYF. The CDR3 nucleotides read TGCAGCGTGGGGAGGAGCGGCGAGCAGTACTTC.

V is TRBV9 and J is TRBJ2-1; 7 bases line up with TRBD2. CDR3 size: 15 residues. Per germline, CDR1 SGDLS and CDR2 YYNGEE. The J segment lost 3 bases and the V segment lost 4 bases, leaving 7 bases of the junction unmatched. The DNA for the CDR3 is TGTGCCAGCAGCATCGGACTAGTAAGCTACAATGAGCAGTTCTTC. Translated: CASSIGLVSYNEQFF.

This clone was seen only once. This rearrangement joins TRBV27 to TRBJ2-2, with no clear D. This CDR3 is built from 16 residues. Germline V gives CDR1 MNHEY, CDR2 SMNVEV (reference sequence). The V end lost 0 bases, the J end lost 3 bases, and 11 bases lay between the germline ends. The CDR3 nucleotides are TGTGCCAGCAGTTTATCGTCAGGCTCGGACACCGGGGAGCTGTTTTTT. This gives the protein CASSLSSGSDTGELFF.

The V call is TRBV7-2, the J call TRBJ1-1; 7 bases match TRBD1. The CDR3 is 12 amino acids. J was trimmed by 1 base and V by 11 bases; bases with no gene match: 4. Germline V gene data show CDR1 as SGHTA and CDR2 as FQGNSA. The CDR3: CAAGDRNTEAFF. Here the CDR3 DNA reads TGTGCCGCTGGGGACAGGAACACTGAAGCTTTCTTT.